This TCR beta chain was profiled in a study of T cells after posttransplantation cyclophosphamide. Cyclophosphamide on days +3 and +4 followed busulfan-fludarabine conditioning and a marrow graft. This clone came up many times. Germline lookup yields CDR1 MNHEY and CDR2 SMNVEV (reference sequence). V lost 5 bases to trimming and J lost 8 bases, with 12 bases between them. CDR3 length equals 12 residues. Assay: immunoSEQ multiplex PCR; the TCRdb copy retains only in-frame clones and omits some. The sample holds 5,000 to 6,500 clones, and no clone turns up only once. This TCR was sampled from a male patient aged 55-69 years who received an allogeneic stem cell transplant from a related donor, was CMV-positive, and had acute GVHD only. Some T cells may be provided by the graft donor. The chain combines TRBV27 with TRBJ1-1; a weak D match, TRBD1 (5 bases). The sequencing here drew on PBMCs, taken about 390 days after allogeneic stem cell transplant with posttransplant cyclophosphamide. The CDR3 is CASSAQGVEAFF. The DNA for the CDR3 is TGTGCCAGCAGTGCCCAAGGGGTAGAAGCTTTCTTT.